What follows is one T cell receptor (beta chain) and its context. This CDR3 is 15 amino acids long. CDR1 and CDR2 (germline): ENHRY, SYGVKD. V lost 9 bases and J 1 base, leaving 18 bases between the germline ends. The method was immunoSEQ multiplex PCR; TCRdb's version includes in-frame clones alone and lacks a portion of them. Of about 960,000 clones in the sample, less than 85% were seen once. The source of the sample is a study of shared clonotypes between healthy human individuals. The sequenced sample consisted of memory CD4+ T cells sorted from blood. As to subset: CD45RA-negative fraction. This receptor was identified in a man aged 18-30 years in good health. The gene calls are TRBV10-3 and TRBJ1-1, with a possible D match to TRBD1 (5 bases). The CDR3, as DNA: TGTGCCATTAGGGCGGCAGGGAACACGAACACTGAAGCTTTCTTT. Protein product: CAIRAAGNTNTEAFF.